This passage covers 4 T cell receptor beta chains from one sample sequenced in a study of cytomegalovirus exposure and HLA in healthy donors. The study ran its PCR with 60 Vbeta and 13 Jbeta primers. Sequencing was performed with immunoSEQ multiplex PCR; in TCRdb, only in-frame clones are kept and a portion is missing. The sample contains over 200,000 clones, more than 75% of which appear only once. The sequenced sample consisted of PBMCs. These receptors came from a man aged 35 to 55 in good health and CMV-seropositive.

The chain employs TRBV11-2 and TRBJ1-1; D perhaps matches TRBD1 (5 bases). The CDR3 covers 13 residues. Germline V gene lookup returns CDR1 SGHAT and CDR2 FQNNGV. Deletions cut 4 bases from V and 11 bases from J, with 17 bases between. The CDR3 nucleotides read TGTGCCAGCAGCTCCTACAGGCCTGTTAGGGCTTTCTTT. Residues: CASSSYRPVRAFF.

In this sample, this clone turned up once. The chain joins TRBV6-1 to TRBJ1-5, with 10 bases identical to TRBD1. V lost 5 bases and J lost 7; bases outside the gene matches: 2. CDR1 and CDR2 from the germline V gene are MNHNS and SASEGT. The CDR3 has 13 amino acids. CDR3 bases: TGTGCCAGCAGTTGGGGACAGGGGCAGCCCCAGCATTTT. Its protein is CASSWGQGQPQHF.

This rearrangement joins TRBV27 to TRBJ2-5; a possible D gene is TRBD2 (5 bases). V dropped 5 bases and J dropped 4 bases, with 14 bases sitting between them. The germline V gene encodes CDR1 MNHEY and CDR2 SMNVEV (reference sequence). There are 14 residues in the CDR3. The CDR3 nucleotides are TGTGCCAGCAGTCCGGTGGGGAGTGGAGAGACCCAGTACTTC. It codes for CASSPVGSGETQYF.

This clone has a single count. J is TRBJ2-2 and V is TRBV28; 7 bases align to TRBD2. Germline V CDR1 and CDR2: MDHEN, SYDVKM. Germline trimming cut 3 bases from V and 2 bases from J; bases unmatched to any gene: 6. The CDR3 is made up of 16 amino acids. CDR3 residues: CASSLTSSSNTGELFF. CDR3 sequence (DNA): TGTGCCAGCAGTTTGACTAGCTCAAGTAACACCGGGGAGCTGTTTTTT.